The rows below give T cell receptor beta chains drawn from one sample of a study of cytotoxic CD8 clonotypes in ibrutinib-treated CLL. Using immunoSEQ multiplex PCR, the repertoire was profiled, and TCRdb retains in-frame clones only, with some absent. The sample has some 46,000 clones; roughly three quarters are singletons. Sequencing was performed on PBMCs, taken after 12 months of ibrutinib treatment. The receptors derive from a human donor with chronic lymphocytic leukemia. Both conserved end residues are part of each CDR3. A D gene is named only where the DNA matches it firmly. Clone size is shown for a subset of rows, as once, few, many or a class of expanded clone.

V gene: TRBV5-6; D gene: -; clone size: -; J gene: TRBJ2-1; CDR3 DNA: TGTGCCAGCAGCATAAAGAGCTCCTACAATGAGCAGTTCTTC; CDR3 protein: CASSIKSSYNEQFF
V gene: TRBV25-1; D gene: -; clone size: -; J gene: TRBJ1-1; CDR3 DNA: TGTGCCAGCAGTGAAATGGGACGGACTGAAGCTTTCTTT; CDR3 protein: CASSEMGRTEAFF
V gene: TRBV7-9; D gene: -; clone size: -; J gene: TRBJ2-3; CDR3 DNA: TGTGCCAGCAGCTTATCCAGGGGACTCACAGATACGCAGTATTTT; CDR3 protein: CASSLSRGLTDTQYF
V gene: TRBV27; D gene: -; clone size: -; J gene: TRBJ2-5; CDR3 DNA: TGTGCCAGCAGTTTATTGGGGAACCAAGAGACCCAGTACTTC; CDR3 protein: CASSLLGNQETQYF
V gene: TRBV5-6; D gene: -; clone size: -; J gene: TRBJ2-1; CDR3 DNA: TGTGCCAGCAGCCCCCCCCAGGGCAGGCCCAGCCTCTCCTACAATGAGCAGTTCTTC; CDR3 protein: CASSPPQGRPSLSYNEQFF
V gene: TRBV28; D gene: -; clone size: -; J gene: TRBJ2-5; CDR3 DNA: TGTGCCAGCAGTTGGGCTAGCGACCAAGAGACCCAGTACTTC; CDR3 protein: CASSWASDQETQYF
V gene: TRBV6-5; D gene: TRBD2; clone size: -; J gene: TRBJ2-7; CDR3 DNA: TGTGCCAGCAGTCGGAAAGCGGGGAGCTCCTACGAGCAGTACTTC; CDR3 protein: CASSRKAGSSYEQYF
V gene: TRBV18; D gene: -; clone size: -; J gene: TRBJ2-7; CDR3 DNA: TGTGCCAGCTCACCACCAGGGAACGTCTACGAGCAGTACTTC; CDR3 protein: CASSPPGNVYEQYF
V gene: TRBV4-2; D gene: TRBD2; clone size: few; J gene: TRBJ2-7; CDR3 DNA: TGTGCCAGCAGCCAAGGGGGAGATAGCGGGAGGGCGCTCCCCGGCTTCGAGCAGTACTTC; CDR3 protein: CASSQGGDSGRALPGFEQYF
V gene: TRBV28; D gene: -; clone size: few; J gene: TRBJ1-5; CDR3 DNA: TGTGCCAGCAGACGTTTACGGCTCAGGGATAGCAATCAGCCCCAGCATTTT; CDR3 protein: CASRRLRLRDSNQPQHF
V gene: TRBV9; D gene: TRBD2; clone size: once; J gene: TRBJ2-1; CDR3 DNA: TGTGCCAGCAGCGCCTGGACTAGCGGGAGTAATGAGCAGTTCTTC; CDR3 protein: CASSAWTSGSNEQFF
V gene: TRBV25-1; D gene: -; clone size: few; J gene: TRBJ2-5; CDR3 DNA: TGTGCCAGCAGTCCCACTATGGGGGAGACCCAGTACTTC; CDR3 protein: CASSPTMGETQYF
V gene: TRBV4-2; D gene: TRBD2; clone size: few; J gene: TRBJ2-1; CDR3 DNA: TGTGCCAGCAGCCAAGATCAATGGTCGGCTAGCGGGAAGGGTAATGAGCAGTTCTTC; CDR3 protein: CASSQDQWSASGKGNEQFF
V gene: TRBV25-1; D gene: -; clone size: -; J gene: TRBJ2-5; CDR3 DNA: TGTGCCAGCAGCCGACGGAGTGGGGAGACCCAGTACTTC; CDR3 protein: CASSRRSGETQYF
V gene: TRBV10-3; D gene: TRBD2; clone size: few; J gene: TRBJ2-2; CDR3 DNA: TGTGCCTCTAGCGGGGGGACCACGAACACCGGGGAGCTGTTTTTT; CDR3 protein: CASSGGTTNTGELFF
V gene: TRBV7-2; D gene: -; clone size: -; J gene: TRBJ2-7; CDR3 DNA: TGTGCCAGCAGCTTGGGGACTTCGCTCATTAGCCCCTACGAGCAGTACTTC; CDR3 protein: CASSLGTSLISPYEQYF
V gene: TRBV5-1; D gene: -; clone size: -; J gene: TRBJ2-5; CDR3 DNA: TGCGCCAGCAGCTTAAACCAAGAGACCCAGTACTTC; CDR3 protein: CASSLNQETQYF
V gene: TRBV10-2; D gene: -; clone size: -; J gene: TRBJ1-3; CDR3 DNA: TGCGCCAGCATGGACCCTGCTGGAAACACCATATATTTT; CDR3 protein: CASMDPAGNTIYF
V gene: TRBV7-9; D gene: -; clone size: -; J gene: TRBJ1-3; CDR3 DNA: TGTGCCAGCAGGGAAGAGTCTGGAAACACCATATATTTT; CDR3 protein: CASREESGNTIYF
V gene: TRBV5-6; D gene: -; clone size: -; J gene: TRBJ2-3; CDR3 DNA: TGTGCCAGCAGCCGGGACTCTTCAGATACGCAGTATTTT; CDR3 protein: CASSRDSSDTQYF
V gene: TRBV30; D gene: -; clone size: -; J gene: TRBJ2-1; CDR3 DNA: TGTGCCTGTCATGACGGGGGATCGTCCTACAATGAGCAGTTCTTC; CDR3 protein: CACHDGGSSYNEQFF
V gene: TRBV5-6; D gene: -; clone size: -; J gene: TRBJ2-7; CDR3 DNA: TGTGCCAGCAGCTTGATGCCGCCGGGCGCCTACGAGCAGTACTTC; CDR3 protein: CASSLMPPGAYEQYF
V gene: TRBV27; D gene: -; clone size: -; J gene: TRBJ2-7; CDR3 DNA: TGTGCCAGCAGTTTAGTACAGAAAAGCGGTTTCTTGTACTTC; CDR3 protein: CASSLVQKSGFLYF
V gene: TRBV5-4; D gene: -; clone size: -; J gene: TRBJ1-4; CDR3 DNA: TGTGCCAGCAGCTTCGGGACTCTTGCAACTAATGAAAAACTGTTTTTT; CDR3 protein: CASSFGTLATNEKLFF
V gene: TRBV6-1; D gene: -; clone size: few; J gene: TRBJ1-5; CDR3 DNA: TGTGCCAGCAGTGAAGCGGCAGGGATCCAGCCCCAGCATTTT; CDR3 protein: CASSEAAGIQPQHF
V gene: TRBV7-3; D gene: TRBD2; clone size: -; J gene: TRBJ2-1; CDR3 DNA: TGTGCCAGCAGCTTGTTCGGACTAGCGGGGCATGAGCAGTTCTTC; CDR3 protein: CASSLFGLAGHEQFF
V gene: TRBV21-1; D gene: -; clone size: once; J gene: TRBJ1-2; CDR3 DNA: TGTGCCAGCAGCCGACAGGGGACTGAATCTGGCTACACCTTC; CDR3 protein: CASSRQGTESGYTF
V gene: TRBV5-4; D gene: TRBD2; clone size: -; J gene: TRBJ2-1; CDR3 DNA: TGTGCCAGCAGCTCTACCACTAGCGTGCTCGATGAGCAGTTCTTC; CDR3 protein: CASSSTTSVLDEQFF
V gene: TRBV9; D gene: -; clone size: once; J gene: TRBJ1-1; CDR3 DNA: TGTGCCAGCAGCCCCCAGGGGAGCACTGAAGCTTTCTTT; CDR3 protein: CASSPQGSTEAFF
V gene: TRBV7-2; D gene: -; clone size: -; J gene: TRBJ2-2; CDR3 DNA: TGTGCCAGCAGCCAAGGGGCGGTCGGGGAGCTGTTTTTT; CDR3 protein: CASSQGAVGELFF
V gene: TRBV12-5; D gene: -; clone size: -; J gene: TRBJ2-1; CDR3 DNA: TGTGCTAGTGGCCACAATGAGCAGTTCTTC; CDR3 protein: CASGHNEQFF
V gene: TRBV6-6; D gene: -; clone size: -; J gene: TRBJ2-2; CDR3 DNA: TGTGCCAGCATTAACGGACGGGGCACCGGGGAGCTGTTTTTT; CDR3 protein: CASINGRGTGELFF
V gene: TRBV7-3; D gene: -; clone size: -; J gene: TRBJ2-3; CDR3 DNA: TGTGCCAGCAGCTTAATGTCAGGGGTTCAGGATACGCAGTATTTT; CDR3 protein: CASSLMSGVQDTQYF
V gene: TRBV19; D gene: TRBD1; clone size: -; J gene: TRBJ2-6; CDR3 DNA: TGTGCCAGTAGTCCCGGGACAGGTAACTCTGGGGCCAACGTCCTGACTTTC; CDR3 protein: CASSPGTGNSGANVLTF
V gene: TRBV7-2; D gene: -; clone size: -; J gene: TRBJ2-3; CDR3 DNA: TGTGCCAGCAGCTTAGGCGAGGGCCCAGATACGCAGTATTTT; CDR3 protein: CASSLGEGPDTQYF
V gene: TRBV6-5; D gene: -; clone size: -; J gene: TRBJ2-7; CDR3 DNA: TGTGCCAGCAGGCTCACCGGGACGGGGTGGAGGGAGCAGTACTTC; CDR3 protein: CASRLTGTGWREQYF
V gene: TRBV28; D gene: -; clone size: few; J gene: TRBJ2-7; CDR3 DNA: TGTGCCAGCAGTTTAAACAGCCAGTCCTACGAGCAGTACTTC; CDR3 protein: CASSLNSQSYEQYF
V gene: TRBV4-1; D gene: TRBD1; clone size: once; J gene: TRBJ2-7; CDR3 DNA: TGCGCCAGCAGCCAAAACAGGGGAGTCTACGAGCAGTACTTC; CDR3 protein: CASSQNRGVYEQYF
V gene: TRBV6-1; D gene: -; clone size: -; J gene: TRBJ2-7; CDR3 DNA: TGTGCCAGCAGGGCCAGGGAGAACGAGCAGTACTTC; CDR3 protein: CASRARENEQYF
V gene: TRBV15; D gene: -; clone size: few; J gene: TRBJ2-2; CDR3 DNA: TGTGCCACCAGCAGTAATGAACCGAACACCGGGGAGCTGTTTTTT; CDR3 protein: CATSSNEPNTGELFF
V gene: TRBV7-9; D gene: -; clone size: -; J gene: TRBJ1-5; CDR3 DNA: TGTGCCAGCAGCTTAGCGCTACCCGGCGGGAATCAGCCCCAGCATTTT; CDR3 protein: CASSLALPGGNQPQHF
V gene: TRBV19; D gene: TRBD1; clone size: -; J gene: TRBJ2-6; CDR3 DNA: TGTGCCAGTAGTATGAGGGGTCACAGGGGGAGCTCTGGGGCCAACGTCCTGACTTTC; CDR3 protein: CASSMRGHRGSSGANVLTF
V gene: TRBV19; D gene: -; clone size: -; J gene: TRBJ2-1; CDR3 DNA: TGTGCCAGTAGTATATCCCCCGGGGAGCCCTACAATGAGCAGTTCTTC; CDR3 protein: CASSISPGEPYNEQFF